The clone carrying this T cell receptor (beta chain) was found a few times. This record belongs to a study of T cells in narcolepsy. Germline trimming cut 2 bases from V and 0 bases from J; bases unmatched to any gene: 6. Per the germline V gene, CDR1 is MNHEY and CDR2 is SMNVEV (reference sequence). This CDR3 contains 16 residues. The method was immunoSEQ multiplex PCR; TCRdb's version includes in-frame clones alone and lacks a portion of them. The data show under 35,000 clones, about four fifths seen once. The specimen sequenced was CD45RA- memory CD4+ T cells from PBMCs. The V gene is TRBV27, the J gene TRBJ2-5, with 7 bases matching TRBD1. This clonotype was obtained from a human donor with narcolepsy. For the CDR3, the DNA is TGTGCCAGCAGTTTAACAGGGGAGAGGTACCAAGAGACCCAGTACTTC. Translation: CASSLTGERYQETQYF.